The sequence of this TCR beta chain was determined in a study of blood T cell repertoires in COVID-19. For the study at large: Both acute and convalescent COVID-19 samples were obtained from the United States, Italy and Spain. Sample material is recorded as cDNA or gDNA derived from T cells, B-cell-depleted T cells, or PBMCs.

This CDR3 contains 14 residues. Germline V gene sequence: CDR1 SGHDN, CDR2 FVKESK. Trimming removed 0 bases at V and 8 bases at J, with 10 bases between. Original processing methods: Quantification of nucleated cells was approximated via reference gene primer amplification. Assay used: immunoSEQ multiplex PCR; TCRdb lists only in-frame clones, some missing. That table gives V, J and clone size, and the DNA gave D and trimming. The sample includes some 98,000 clones, around 83% of them seen just once. Sequences were obtained from peripheral blood. The chain uses TRBV14 and TRBJ2-2; D unclear. This receptor was taken from a man between 60 and 75 years old with acute or convalescent COVID-19. CDR3 loop: CASSQDRGIGELFF. The CDR3 DNA follows: TGTGCCAGCAGCCAAGATCGAGGTATAGGGGAGCTGTTTTTT.